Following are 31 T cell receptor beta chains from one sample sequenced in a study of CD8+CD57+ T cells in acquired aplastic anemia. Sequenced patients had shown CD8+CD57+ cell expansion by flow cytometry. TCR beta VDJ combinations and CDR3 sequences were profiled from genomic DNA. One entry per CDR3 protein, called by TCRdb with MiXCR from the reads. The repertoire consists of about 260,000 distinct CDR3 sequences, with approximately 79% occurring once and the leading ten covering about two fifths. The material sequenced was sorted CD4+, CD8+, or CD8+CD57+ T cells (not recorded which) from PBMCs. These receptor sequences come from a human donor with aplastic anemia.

The DNA of the CDR3 is TGTGCCAGCAGCGTAGGTGGGGCTTCTTCGCACACCAAGCATTTT. This sequence encodes CASSVGGASSHTKHF. The J gene is TRBJ1-5, the V gene TRBV9; maybe TRBD1 (5 bases). The CDR3 covers 15 residues. CDR1 SGDLS and CDR2 YYNGEE come from the germline V gene. Trimming removed 0 bases from V and 14 bases from J, with 21 bases in between.

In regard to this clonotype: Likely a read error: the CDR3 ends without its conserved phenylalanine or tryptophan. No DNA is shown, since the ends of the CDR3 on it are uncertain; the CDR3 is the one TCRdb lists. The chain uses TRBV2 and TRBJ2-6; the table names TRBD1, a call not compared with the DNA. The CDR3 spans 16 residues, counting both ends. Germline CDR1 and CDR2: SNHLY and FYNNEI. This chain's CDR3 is CASGDGGTYTQYFVTC.

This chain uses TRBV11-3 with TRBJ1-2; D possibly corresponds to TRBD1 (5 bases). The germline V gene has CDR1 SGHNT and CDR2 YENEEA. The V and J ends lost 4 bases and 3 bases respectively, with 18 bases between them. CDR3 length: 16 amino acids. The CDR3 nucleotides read TGTGCCAGCAGCTCAGAGGACACGGGCTTGGACTATGGCTACACCTTC. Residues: CASSSEDTGLDYGYTF.

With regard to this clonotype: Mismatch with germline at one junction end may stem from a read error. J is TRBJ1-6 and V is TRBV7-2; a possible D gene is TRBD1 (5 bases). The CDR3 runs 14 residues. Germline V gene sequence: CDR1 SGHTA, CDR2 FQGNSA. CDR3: CASSLGPSGYPEAF. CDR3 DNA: TGTGCCAGCAGCTTAGGTCCGTCAGGGTACCCCGAAGCTTTT.

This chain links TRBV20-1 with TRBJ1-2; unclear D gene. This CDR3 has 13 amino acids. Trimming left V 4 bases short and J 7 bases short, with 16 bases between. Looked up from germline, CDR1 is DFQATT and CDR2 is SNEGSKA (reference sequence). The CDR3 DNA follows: TGCAGTGCTATTCGAGGAATCCTCGGTGGCTACACCTTC. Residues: CSAIRGILGGYTF.

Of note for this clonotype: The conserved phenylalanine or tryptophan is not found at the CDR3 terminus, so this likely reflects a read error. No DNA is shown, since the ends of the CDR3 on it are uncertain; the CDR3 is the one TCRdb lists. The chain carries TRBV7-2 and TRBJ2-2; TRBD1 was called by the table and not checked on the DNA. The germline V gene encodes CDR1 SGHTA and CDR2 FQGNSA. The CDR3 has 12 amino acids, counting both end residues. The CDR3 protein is CANSLVPGEDSH.

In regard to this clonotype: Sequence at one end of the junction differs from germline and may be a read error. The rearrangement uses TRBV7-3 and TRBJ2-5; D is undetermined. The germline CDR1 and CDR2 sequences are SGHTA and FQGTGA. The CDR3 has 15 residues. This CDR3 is CASSREADTNETQYF. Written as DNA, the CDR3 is TGTGCCAGCTCAAGAGAGGCCGACACAAATGAGACCCAATACTTC.

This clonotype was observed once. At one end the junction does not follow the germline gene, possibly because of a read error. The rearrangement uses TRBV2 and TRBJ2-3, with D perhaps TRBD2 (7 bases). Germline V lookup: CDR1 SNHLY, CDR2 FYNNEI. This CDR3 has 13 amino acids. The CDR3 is CASGGGGRDKQYF. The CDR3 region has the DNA TGTGCCAGCGGGGGGGGGGGCAGAGATAAGCAGTATTTT.

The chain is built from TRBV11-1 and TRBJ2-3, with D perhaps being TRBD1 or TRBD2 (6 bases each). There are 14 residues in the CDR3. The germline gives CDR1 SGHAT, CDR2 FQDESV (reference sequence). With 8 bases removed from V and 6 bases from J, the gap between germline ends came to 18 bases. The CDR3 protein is CASGVGGTDDTQYF. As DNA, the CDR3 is TGTGCCAGCGGGGTCGGGGGCACAGACGATACGCAGTATTTT.

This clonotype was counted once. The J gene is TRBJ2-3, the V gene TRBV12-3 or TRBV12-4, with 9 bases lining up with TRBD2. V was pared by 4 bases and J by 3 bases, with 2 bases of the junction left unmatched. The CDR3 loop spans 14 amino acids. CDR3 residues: CASSSLAGTDTQYF. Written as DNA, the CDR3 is TGTGCCAGCAGTTCCCTAGCGGGGACAGATACGCAGTATTTT.

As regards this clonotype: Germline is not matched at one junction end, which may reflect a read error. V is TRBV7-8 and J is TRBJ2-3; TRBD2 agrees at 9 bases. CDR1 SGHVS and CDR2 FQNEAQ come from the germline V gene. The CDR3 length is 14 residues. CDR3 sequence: CASSAAGGQGATQF. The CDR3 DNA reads TGTGCCAGCAGCGCAGCGGGAGGTCAAGGAGCGACGCAGTTT.

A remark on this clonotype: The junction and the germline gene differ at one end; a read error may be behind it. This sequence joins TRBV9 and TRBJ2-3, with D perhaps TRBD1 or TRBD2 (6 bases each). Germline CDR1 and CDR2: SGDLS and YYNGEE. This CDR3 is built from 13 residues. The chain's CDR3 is CASSDGGSSYNDF. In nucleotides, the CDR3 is TGTGCCAGCAGCGACGGGGGCAGTTCCTACAATGATTTT.

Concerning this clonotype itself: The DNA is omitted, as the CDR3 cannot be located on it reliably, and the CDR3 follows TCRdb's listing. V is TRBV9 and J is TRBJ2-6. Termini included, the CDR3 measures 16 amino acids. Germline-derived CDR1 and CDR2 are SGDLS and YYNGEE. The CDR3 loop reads CASSVGSDSQYFVLTF.

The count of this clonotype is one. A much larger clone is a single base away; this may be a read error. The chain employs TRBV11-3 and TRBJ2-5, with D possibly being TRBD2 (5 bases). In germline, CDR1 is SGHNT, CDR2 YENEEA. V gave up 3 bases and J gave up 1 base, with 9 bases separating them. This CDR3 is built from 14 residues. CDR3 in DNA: TGTGCCAGCAGCTTGGACTGGGGCCAAGAGACCCAGTACTTC. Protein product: CASSLDWGQETQYF.

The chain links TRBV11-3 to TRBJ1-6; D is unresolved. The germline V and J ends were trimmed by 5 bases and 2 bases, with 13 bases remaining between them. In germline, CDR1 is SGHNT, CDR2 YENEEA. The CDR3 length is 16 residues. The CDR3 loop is CASSVTSAAYNSPLHF. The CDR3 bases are TGTGCCAGCAGCGTTACTAGCGCAGCCTATAATTCACCCCTCCACTTT.

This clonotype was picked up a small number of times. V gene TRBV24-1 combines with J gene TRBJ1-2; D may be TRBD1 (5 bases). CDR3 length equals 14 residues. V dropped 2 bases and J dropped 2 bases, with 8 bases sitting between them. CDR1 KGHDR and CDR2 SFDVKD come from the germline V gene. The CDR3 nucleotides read TGTGCCACCAGTGATTCGAGACAGAACTATGGCTACACCTTC. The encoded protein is CATSDSRQNYGYTF.

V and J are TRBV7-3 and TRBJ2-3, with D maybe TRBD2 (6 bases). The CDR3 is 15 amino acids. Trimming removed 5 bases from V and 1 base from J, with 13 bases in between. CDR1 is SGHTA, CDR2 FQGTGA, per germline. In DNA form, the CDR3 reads TGTGCCAGCAGCGTAAGAGTAGCGGGCACAGATACGCAGTATTTT. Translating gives CASSVRVAGTDTQYF.

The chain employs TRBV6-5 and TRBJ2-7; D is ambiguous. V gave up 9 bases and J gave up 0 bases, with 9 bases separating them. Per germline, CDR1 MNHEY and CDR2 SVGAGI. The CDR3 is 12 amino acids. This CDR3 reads CASWAGSYEQYF. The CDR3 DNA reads TGTGCCAGTTGGGCAGGCTCCTACGAGCAGTACTTC.

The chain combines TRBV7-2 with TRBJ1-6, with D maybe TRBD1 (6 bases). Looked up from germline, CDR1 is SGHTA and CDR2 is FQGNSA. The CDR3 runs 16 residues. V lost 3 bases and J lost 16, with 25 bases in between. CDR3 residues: CASSLTSGGGDTPLHF. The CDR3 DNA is TGTGCCAGCAGCTTGACTAGCGGGGGCGGAGATACGCCGCTCCACTTT.

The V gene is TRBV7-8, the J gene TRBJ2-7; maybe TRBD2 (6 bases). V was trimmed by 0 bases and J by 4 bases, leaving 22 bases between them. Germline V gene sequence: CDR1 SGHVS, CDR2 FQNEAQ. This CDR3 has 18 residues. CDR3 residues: CASSLAGGRDAQSYEQYV. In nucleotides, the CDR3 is TGTGCCAGCAGCTTAGCGGGAGGTCGCGATGCCCAGTCTTACGAGCAGTACGTC.

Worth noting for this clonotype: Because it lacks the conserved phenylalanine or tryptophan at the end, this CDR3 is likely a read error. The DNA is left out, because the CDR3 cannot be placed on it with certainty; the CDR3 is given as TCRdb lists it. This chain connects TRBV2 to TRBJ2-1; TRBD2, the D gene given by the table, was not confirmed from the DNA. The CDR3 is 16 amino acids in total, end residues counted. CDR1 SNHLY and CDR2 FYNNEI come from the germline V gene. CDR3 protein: CASRSNRSGRSDQQFG.

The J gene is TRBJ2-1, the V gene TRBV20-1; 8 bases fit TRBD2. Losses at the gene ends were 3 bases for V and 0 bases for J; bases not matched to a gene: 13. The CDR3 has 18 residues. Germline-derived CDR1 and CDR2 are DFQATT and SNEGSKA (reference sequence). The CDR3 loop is CSARPPEIAGYSYNEQFF. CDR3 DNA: TGCAGTGCTAGGCCCCCTGAGATAGCGGGGTACTCCTACAATGAGCAGTTCTTC.

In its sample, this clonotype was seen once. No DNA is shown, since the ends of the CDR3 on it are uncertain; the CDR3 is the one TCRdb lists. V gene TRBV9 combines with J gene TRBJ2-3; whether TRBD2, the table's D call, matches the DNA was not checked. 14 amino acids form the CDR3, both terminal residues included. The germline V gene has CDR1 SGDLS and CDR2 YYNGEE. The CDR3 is CASSVGGGTETLYF.

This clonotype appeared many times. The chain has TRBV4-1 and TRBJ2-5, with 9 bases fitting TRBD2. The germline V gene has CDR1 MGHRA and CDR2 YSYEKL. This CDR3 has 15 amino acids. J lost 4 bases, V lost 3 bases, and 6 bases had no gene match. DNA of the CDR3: TGCGCCAGCAGCCACCGGACTAGCGCTAGAGAGACCCAGTACTTC. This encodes CASSHRTSARETQYF.

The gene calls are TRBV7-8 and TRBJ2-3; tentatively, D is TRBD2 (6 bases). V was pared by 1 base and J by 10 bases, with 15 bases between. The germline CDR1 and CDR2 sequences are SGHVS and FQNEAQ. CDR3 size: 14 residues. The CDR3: CASSLEGGPAAQYF. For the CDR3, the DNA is TGTGCCAGCAGCTTAGAGGGAGGTCCGGCTGCGCAGTATTTT. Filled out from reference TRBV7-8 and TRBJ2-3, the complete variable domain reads GAGVSQSPRYKVAKRGQDVALRCDPISGHVSLFWYQQALGQGPEFLTYFQNEAQLDKSGLPSDRFFAERPEGSVSTLKIQRTQQEDSAVYLCASSLEGGPAAQYFGPGTRLTVL.

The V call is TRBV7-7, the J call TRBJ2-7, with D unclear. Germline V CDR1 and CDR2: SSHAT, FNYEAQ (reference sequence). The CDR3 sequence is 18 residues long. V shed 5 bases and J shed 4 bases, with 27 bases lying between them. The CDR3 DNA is TGTGCCAGCAGCCCACACACCGCAGATACGCAGTATTTTTACGAGCAGTACGTC. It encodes CASSPHTADTQYFYEQYV.

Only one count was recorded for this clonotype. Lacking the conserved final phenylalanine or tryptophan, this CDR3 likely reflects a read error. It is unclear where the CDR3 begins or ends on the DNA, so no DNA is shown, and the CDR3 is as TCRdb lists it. This chain's CDR3 is CASGLDGNIHYY. This chain connects TRBV7-9 to TRBJ2-4. Germline loops: CDR1 SEHNR, CDR2 FQNEAQ (reference sequence). 12 amino acids form the CDR3, both terminal residues included.

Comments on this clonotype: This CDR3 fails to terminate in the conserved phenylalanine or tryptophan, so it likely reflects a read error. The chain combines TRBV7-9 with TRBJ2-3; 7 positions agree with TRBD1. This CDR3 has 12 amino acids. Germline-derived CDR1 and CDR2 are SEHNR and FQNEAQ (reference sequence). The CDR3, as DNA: TGTGCCAGCAGCGTAGGGACAGAAACGCAGTATCAT. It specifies CASSVGTETQYH.

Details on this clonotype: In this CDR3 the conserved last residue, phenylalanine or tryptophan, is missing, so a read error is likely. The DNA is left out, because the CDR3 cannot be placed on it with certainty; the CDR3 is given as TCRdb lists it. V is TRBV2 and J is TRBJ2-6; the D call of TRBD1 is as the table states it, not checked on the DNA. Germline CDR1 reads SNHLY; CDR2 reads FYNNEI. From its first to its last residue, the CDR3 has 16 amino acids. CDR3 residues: CASSESCSYRPQLFGD.

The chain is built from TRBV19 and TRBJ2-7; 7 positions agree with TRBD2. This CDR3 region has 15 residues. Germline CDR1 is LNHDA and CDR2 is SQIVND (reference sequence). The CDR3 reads CASSIAAGTSYEQYV. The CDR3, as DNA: TGTGCCAGCAGTATCGCAGCGGGAACCTCCTATGAGCAGTACGTC.

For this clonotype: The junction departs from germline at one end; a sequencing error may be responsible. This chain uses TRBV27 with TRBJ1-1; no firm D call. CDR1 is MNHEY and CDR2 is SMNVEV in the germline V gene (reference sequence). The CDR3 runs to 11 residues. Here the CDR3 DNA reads TGTGCCAGCAGTTTATTTTTTGAGCGTGGCTTT. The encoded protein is CASSLFFERGF.